The clone carrying this TCR beta chain was found many times. Measured with immunoSEQ multiplex PCR; TCRdb has only the in-frame clones, and not every one. Here the sample spans 50,000 to 65,000 clones, about 81% being singletons. These data belong to a study of blood T cell repertoires in COVID-19. In germline, CDR1 is MNHNY, CDR2 SVGAGI (reference sequence). This CDR3 contains 16 residues. Trimming took 8 bases from V and 2 from J, leaving 19 bases between them. The sequenced material came from peripheral blood. The chain combines TRBV6-6 with TRBJ1-5, with D perhaps matching TRBD1 (5 bases). This sequence was found in a woman in her fifties or sixties with acute or convalescent COVID-19. As DNA, the CDR3 is TGTGCCAGCCGCACAAAGGGGTCCGGTGGCAATCAGCCCCAGCATTTT. Its translation: CASRTKGSGGNQPQHF.